The rows below give T cell receptor beta chains drawn from one sample of a study of T cell responses to AZD1222 COVID-19 vaccine. TCRdb's copy holds only in-frame clones and misses some; the assay was immunoSEQ multiplex PCR. The sample records over 85,000 clones, about 88% being singletons. Sample: peripheral blood, taken on day 0 of AZD1222 vaccination. These receptors were obtained from an adult in good health. Both conserved end residues are part of each CDR3. A D gene is named only where the DNA matches it firmly. Size values are once, few and many counts, or a class for expanded clones, and some rows have none.

abundance,j_gene,d_gene,v_gene,CDR3aa,CDR3nt
.,TRBJ1-5,.,TRBV27,CASSLNQPQHF,TGTGCCAGCAGTTTAAATCAGCCCCAGCATTTT
.,TRBJ2-5,TRBD2,TRBV28,CASSDGGKMETQYF,TGTGCCAGCTCGGACGGGGGGAAAATGGAGACCCAGTACTTC
.,TRBJ2-3,TRBD2,TRBV10-3,CATLAGDGDTQYF,TGTGCCACTCTAGCGGGAGATGGAGATACGCAGTATTTT
.,TRBJ2-1,TRBD2,TRBV4-1,CASSLVLAGGYNEQFF,TGCGCCAGCAGCCTCGTCCTAGCGGGGGGATACAATGAGCAGTTCTTC
.,TRBJ2-1,.,TRBV7-2,CASSPVTAPEGVYNEQFF,TGTGCCAGCAGCCCCGTGACGGCTCCTGAGGGGGTTTACAATGAGCAGTTCTTC
.,TRBJ2-2,.,TRBV30,CAWSRGGNTGELFF,TGTGCCTGGAGCAGGGGTGGGAACACCGGGGAGCTGTTTTTT
once,TRBJ2-1,TRBD2,TRBV19,CASSGLVGLVNEQFF,TGTGCCAGTAGCGGACTAGTGGGACTTGTCAATGAGCAGTTCTTC
.,TRBJ1-5,TRBD1,TRBV28,CASSLLAQGAGQPQHF,TGTGCCAGCAGTTTACTGGCGCAGGGGGCGGGTCAGCCCCAGCATTTT
.,TRBJ1-5,.,TRBV19,CASSSPAGKVQHF,TGTGCCAGTAGTTCCCCCGCAGGTAAGGTCCAGCATTTT
.,TRBJ2-7,.,TRBV7-9,CASSLGAGSSYEQYF,TGTGCCAGCAGCTTGGGGGCGGGGAGCTCCTACGAGCAGTACTTC
.,TRBJ1-2,.,TRBV5-6,CASSLVAGYTF,TGTGCCAGCAGCTTGGTAGCTGGCTACACCTTC
.,TRBJ2-1,TRBD1,TRBV7-7,CASSLGQGQEQFF,TGTGCTAGCAGCTTGGGACAGGGACAAGAGCAGTTCTTC
.,TRBJ1-5,TRBD1,TRBV18,CASSLDRDGQPQHF,TGTGCCAGCTCATTGGACAGGGACGGTCAGCCCCAGCATTTT
.,TRBJ2-3,TRBD2,TRBV7-7,CASSLNLGTSGSRNTDTQYF,TGTGCTAGCAGTTTAAACCTCGGGACTAGCGGGAGCCGGAACACAGATACGCAGTATTTT
.,TRBJ1-2,TRBD1,TRBV10-3,CAISDTMMTGDTGYYGYTF,TGTGCCATCAGTGATACTATGATGACAGGGGATACGGGGTACTATGGCTACACCTTC
few,TRBJ1-4,TRBD1,TRBV10-1,CASQGARGEKLFF,TGCGCCAGCCAGGGGGCGAGAGGGGAAAAACTGTTTTTT
few,TRBJ2-7,.,TRBV25-1,CASSPGHLYYEQYF,TGTGCCAGCAGTCCGGGACACCTCTACTACGAGCAGTACTTC
.,TRBJ1-4,.,TRBV6-5,CASSNTGREKLFF,TGTGCCAGCAGTAACACAGGGAGAGAAAAACTGTTTTTT
.,TRBJ1-4,.,TRBV18,CASSSLPGPGGEKLFF,TGTGCCAGCTCATCCCTACCGGGACCTGGGGGTGAAAAACTGTTTTTT
.,TRBJ2-1,TRBD1,TRBV2,CASKSDRGRYEQFF,TGTGCCAGCAAGTCAGACAGGGGAAGGTATGAGCAGTTCTTC
.,TRBJ1-5,.,TRBV28,CASSLETGRNQPQHF,TGTGCCAGCAGTCTCGAGACAGGACGCAATCAGCCCCAGCATTTT
.,TRBJ2-1,TRBD1,TRBV28,CASGRGREQFF,TGTGCCAGCGGCAGGGGGCGGGAGCAGTTCTTC
.,TRBJ2-7,.,TRBV20-1,CSASSQVDYEQYF,TGCAGTGCTAGTTCGCAGGTAGACTACGAGCAGTACTTC
.,TRBJ1-6,TRBD1,TRBV18,CASSPNRGDNSPLHF,TGTGCCAGCTCACCAAACAGGGGGGATAATTCACCCCTCCACTTT
once,TRBJ2-7,TRBD2,TRBV3-1/TRBV3-2,CASSQESLAGGPGEQYF,TGTGCCAGCAGCCAAGAATCGCTAGCGGGAGGGCCGGGAGAGCAGTACTTC
.,TRBJ2-5,TRBD1,TRBV6-2/TRBV6-3,CASSYGQGRTQYF,TGTGCCAGCAGTTATGGACAGGGTCGGACCCAGTACTTC
.,TRBJ2-7,TRBD2,TRBV7-8,CASSLRRELAGEQYF,TGTGCCAGCAGCTTACGGCGGGAGCTCGCGGGGGAGCAGTACTTC
.,TRBJ1-6,TRBD1,TRBV27,CASSLKGQGNNSPLHF,TGTGCCAGCAGTTTAAAGGGACAGGGCAACAATTCACCCCTCCACTTT
.,TRBJ1-1,TRBD1,TRBV30,CAWRGGQGMSGTEAFF,TGTGCCTGGCGAGGTGGACAGGGCATGAGTGGCACTGAAGCTTTCTTT
.,TRBJ1-6,.,TRBV19,CASSIVQGGNSPLHF,TGTGCCAGTAGTATAGTCCAGGGCGGTAATTCACCCCTCCACTTT